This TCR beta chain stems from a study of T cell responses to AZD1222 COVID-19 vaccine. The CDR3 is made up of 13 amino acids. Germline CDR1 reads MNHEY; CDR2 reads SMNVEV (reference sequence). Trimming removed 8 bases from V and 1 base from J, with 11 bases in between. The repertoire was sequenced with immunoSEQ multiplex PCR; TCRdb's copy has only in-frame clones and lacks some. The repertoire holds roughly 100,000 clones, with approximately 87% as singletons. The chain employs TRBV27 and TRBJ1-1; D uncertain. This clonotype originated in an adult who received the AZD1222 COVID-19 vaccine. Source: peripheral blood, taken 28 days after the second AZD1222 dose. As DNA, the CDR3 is TGTGCCAGCTCTGTGGGGAAGAACACTGAAGCTTTCTTT. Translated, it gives CASSVGKNTEAFF.